The entry that follows covers one T cell receptor beta chain sequence. What it binds is not known. Primers used in a second PCR of roughly 7 to 12 cycles were a sample-barcoded 5' primer and a J-beta primer mix. The template-switch adaptor, which had 12 random nucleotides, put a tag on each cDNA molecule. Individual samples furnished no less than 3 million CDR3-containing paired-end reads apiece. TCRdb called the 5' RACE reads again in MiXCR, with one record for every CDR3 protein. The profile shows hundreds of thousands of distinct CDR3 sequences, roughly 60% of them singletons. The sample belongs to a study of blood T cells in healthy people across ages. Study-level findings and limits: It was held that diversity estimates obtained from one million T cells represented underestimates.

The V and J ends lost 5 bases and 1 base respectively, with 13 bases between them. Germline V gene lookup returns CDR1 SGHNT and CDR2 YENEEA. The CDR3 consists of 15 residues. Every donor provided around 9.3 milliliters of peripheral blood. Sequencing input: blood. The chain employs TRBV11-3 and TRBJ2-3, with D tentatively TRBD1 or TRBD2 (5 bases each). This receptor was obtained from a man aged 25-40 years in good health. CDR3 sequence reads: CASSARDLGTDTQYF. CDR3 coding DNA: TGTGCCAGCAGCGCCCGGGACCTCGGCACAGATACGCAGTATTTT.